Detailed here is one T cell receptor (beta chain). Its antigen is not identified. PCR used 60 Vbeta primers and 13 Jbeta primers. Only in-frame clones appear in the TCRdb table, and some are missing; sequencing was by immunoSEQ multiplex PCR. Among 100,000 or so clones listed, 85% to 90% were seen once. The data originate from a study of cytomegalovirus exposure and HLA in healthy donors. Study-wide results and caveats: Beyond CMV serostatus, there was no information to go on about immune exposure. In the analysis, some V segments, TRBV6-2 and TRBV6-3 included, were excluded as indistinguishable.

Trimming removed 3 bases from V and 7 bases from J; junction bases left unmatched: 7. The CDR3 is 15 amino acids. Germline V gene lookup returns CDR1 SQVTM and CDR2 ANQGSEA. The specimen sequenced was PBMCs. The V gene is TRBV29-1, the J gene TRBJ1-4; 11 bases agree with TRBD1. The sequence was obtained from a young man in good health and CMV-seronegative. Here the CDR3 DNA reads TGCAGCGTTGAGATGAGGGACAGGGGGACTGAAAAACTGTTTTTT. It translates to CSVEMRDRGTEKLFF. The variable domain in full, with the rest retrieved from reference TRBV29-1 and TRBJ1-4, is SAVISQKPSRDICQRGTSLTIQCQVDSQVTMMFWYRQQPGQSLTLIATANQGSEATYESGFVIDKFPISRPNLTFSTLTVSNMSPEDSSIYLCSVEMRDRGTEKLFFGSGTQLSVL.